Sequencing of this T cell receptor (beta chain) was carried out in a study of shared T cell receptors in the human thymus. Only in-frame clones appear in the TCRdb table, and some are missing; sequencing was by immunoSEQ multiplex PCR. The sample records hundreds of thousands of clones, roughly 90% being singletons. The germline V gene encodes CDR1 LGHNA and CDR2 YNFKEQ. V trimming: 0 bases; J trimming: 2 bases; junction bases outside the gene matches: 14. This CDR3 is built from 19 residues. In addition, the sample was reused for a study of human thymus T cells. That report notes: Congenital heart defects were the reason for the corrective surgery that the donors, healthy Finnish infants, were having. In corrective heart surgery, resections were taken, and these provided the thymus tissue. Both thymic and peripheral blood repertoires showed apparently biased V and J usage. As related research reported, thymic repertoires overlapped highly among unrelated individuals.

The origin of this receptor is a boy less than two years old with a congenital heart defect. Input material: thymocytes. The chain joins TRBV4-2 to TRBJ2-3, with 7 bases aligning to TRBD2. The CDR3 bases are TGTGCCAGCAGCCAAGATCGATGTGGCGGGAGCCCCCACACAGATACGCAGTATTTT. It specifies CASSQDRCGGSPHTDTQYF.